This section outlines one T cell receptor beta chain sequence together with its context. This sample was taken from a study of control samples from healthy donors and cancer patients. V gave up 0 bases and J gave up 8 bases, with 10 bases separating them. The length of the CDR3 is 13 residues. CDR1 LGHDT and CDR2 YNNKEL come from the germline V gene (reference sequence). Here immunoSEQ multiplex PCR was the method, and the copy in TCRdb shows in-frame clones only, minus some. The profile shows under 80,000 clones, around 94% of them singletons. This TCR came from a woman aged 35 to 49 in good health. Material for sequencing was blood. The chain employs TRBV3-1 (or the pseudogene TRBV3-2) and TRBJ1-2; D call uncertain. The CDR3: CASSQDMGYGYTF. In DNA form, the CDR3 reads TGTGCCAGCAGCCAAGATATGGGGTACGGCTACACCTTC.